This passage covers 13 T cell receptor beta chains from one sample sequenced in a study of OX40 agonist ivuxolimab in advanced cancers. TCRdb's copy holds only in-frame clones and misses some; the assay was immunoSEQ multiplex PCR. The sample carries roughly 6,800 clones, roughly 74% recorded once. The sequenced sample was CD4+ or CD8+ T cells sorted from blood, obtained in a trial of the OX40 agonist ivuxolimab. The source of these receptors is an adult with an advanced solid tumor such as melanoma, head and neck, liver or kidney cancer.

This sequence joins TRBV18 and TRBJ2-3; D not certain. The CDR3 has 14 amino acids. V was pared by 2 bases and J by 0 bases, with 6 bases between. CDR1 and CDR2 (germline): KGHSH, LQKENI. The DNA of the CDR3 is TGTGCCAGCTCACCAAAGGGTAGCACAGATACGCAGTATTTT. It is translated as CASSPKGSTDTQYF.

The chain is built from TRBV4-3 and TRBJ2-4; D is undetermined. V was shortened by 4 bases and J by 6 bases, with 7 bases between the two germline ends. This CDR3 is built from 12 residues. Germline V gene data show CDR1 as LGHNA and CDR2 as YSLEER. CDR3 nucleotide sequence: TGCGCCAGCAGCCCTGACGGAAACATTCAGTACTTC. This gives the protein CASSPDGNIQYF.

The chain employs TRBV10-3 and TRBJ2-1, with 7 bases aligning to TRBD1. The germline gives CDR1 ENHRY, CDR2 SYGVKD. This CDR3 is 16 amino acids long. V lost 0 bases, J lost 7 bases, and 9 bases stayed unmatched. DNA for the CDR3: TGTGCCATCAGTGAGTCACTACAGGGGAAGTATAATGAGCAGTTCTTC. As protein: CAISESLQGKYNEQFF.

This chain uses TRBV7-9 with TRBJ1-4; 7 nucleotides line up with TRBD1. V dropped 4 bases and J dropped 4; count of bases not matched to a gene: 3. The CDR3 extends over 14 amino acids. CDR1 SEHNR and CDR2 FQNEAQ come from the germline V gene (reference sequence). The CDR3 region is CASSSTGFNEKLFF. The CDR3 DNA sequence: TGTGCCAGCAGCTCGACAGGGTTTAATGAAAAACTGTTTTTT. The variable domain in full, with the rest retrieved from reference TRBV7-9 and TRBJ1-4, is DTGVSQNPRHKITKRGQNVTFRCDPISEHNRLYWYRQTLGQGPEFLTYFQNEAQLEKSRLLSDRFSAERPKGSFSTLEIQRTEQGDSAMYLCASSSTGFNEKLFFGSGTQLSVL.

In its sample, this clone ranks as large. The same CDR3 arises from other DNA sequences in this sample as well. The chain couples TRBV27 to TRBJ1-2, with a weak D call TRBD1 (6 bases). Germline V gene data show CDR1 as MNHEY and CDR2 as SMNVEV (reference sequence). V was pared by 3 bases and J by 6 bases, with 11 bases between. This CDR3 contains 13 residues. CDR3 DNA: TGTGCCAGCAGTTTTGGGGGCTCAGATGGCTACACCTTC. It is translated as CASSFGGSDGYTF.

The chain joins TRBV2 to TRBJ2-3; D is unclear. Germline V gene sequence: CDR1 SNHLY, CDR2 FYNNEI. Trimming took 6 bases from V and 5 from J, leaving 6 bases between them. This CDR3 contains 11 residues. The CDR3 here is CASRDLDTQYF. CDR3 coding DNA: TGTGCCAGCAGAGACTTAGATACGCAGTATTTT.

This clone has only a few counts. This chain links TRBV5-6 with TRBJ2-3, with a possible D match to TRBD2 (6 bases). Germline assignment: CDR1 SGHDT and CDR2 YYEEEE. V dropped 0 bases and J dropped 2 bases, with 7 bases sitting between them. This CDR3 has 14 residues. The CDR3 protein is CASSLASDTDTQYF. As DNA, the CDR3 is TGTGCCAGCAGCTTGGCTAGCGACACAGATACGCAGTATTTT.

The V gene is TRBV27, the J gene TRBJ2-7, with D tentatively TRBD1 or TRBD2 (5 bases each). The germline CDR1 and CDR2 sequences are MNHEY and SMNVEV (reference sequence). The CDR3 extends over 14 amino acids. V was cut by 3 bases and J by 5 bases, with 14 bases left in between. Here the CDR3 DNA reads TGTGCCAGCAGTTTCGGGACGGAGAGCAACGAGCAGTACTTC. Translation: CASSFGTESNEQYF.

The rearrangement uses TRBV4-1 and TRBJ1-6; unclear D gene. Trimming stripped 4 bases from V and 3 bases from J, with 1 base between. The CDR3 has 12 residues. Germline V gives CDR1 MGHRA, CDR2 YSYEKL. CDR3 in DNA: TGCGCCAGCAGCCTCTATAATTCACCCCTCCACTTT. This codes for CASSLYNSPLHF.

V usage is TRBV13 and J usage is TRBJ2-7; D remains ambiguous. The germline CDR1 and CDR2 sequences are PRHDT and FYEKMQ (reference sequence). The CDR3 length is 13 residues. V was trimmed by 3 bases and J by 1 base, leaving 7 bases between them. The CDR3 DNA is TGTGCCAGCAGCTTCAGTCCTTCCTACGAGCAGTACTTC. Translated: CASSFSPSYEQYF.

This clone showed up just once. The junction departs from the called germline gene at one end, perhaps through a read error. The identical CDR3 is also encoded by other nucleotide sequences in the sample. The rearrangement joins TRBV6-6 to TRBJ2-1, with 9 bases lining up with TRBD2. Germline values: CDR1 MNHNY, CDR2 SVGAGI (reference sequence). This CDR3 region has 15 residues. As DNA, the CDR3 is TGCGCCAGCAGTTACACTAGCGGGTTACGTGGTGAGCAGTTCTTC. As protein: CASSYTSGLRGEQFF.

The rearrangement links TRBV27 to TRBJ2-2; 10 bases fit TRBD2. Germline loops: CDR1 MNHEY, CDR2 SMNVEV (reference sequence). The CDR3 sequence is 18 residues long. Trimming at V came to 5 bases and at J to 0 bases, leaving 9 bases not matched to a gene. The CDR3: CASSLMIAGGSNTGELFF. DNA for the CDR3: TGTGCCAGCAGTCTGATGATAGCGGGGGGCTCGAACACCGGGGAGCTGTTTTTT.

The chain carries TRBV13 and TRBJ2-7; D gene unclear. The CDR3 extends over 14 amino acids. Looked up from germline, CDR1 is PRHDT and CDR2 is FYEKMQ (reference sequence). Trimming cost V 1 base and J 1 base, with 8 bases left between them. CDR3 protein: CASSLVARSYEQYF. CDR3 nucleotide sequence: TGTGCCAGCAGCTTAGTAGCCAGGTCCTACGAGCAGTACTTC.